Each of the 27 T cell receptor beta chains below was sequenced from the same sample in a study of shared clonotypes between healthy human individuals. Clones were read by immunoSEQ multiplex PCR, and TCRdb kept only the in-frame ones, dropping some. The table has over 2 million clones, roughly 95% seen once. The naive CD8 fraction comprised CD45RO-negative cells positively selected for CCR7 and excluded terminally differentiated effector memory CD45RA+ cells. The specimen was naive CD8+ T cells sorted from blood. Every receptor here comes from a man younger than 30 in good health.

The chain has TRBV2 and TRBJ2-3; perhaps TRBD2 as D (6 bases). The CDR3 length is 16 residues. Germline CDR1 SNHLY, CDR2 FYNNEI. Trimming removed 8 bases at V and 4 bases at J, with 22 bases between. This chain's CDR3 is CASGAESSGGADTQYF. As DNA, the CDR3 is TGTGCCAGCGGAGCAGAGAGCAGTGGCGGGGCAGATACGCAGTATTTT. The whole variable domain, filled in from reference TRBV2 and TRBJ2-3, reads EPEVTQTPSHQVTQMGQEVILRCVPISNHLYFYWYRQILGQKVEFLVSFYNNEISEKSEIFDDQFSVERPDGSNFTLKIRSTKLEDSAMYFCASGAESSGGADTQYFGPGTRLTVL.

This clone came up once. This chain connects TRBV27 to TRBJ1-2; TRBD1 matches 7 bases. The CDR3 is 15 amino acids. Germline trimming cut 6 bases from V and 6 bases from J; bases unmatched to any gene: 13. The V gene's germline CDR1 is MNHEY and CDR2 SMNVEV (reference sequence). CDR3 DNA sequence: TGTGCCAGCAGCCTCCACGACAGGGATGAGCATGGCTACACCTTC. Its protein product is CASSLHDRDEHGYTF.

Note on this clone: Other DNA sequences in the sample encode the same CDR3. The rearrangement links TRBV7-9 to TRBJ2-3; D is ambiguous. CDR3 size: 11 residues. V dropped 3 bases and J dropped 6 bases, with 4 bases sitting between them. Germline assignment: CDR1 SEHNR and CDR2 FQNEAQ (reference sequence). The CDR3, as DNA: TGTGCCAGCAGCTTTGGTGATACGCAGTATTTT. Protein sequence: CASSFGDTQYF.

The chain recombines TRBV7-9 with TRBJ2-2, with 10 bases matching TRBD1. V was pared by 4 bases and J by 7 bases, with 9 bases of the junction left unmatched. Germline CDR1 SEHNR, CDR2 FQNEAQ (reference sequence). CDR3 size: 16 residues. The CDR3 sequence: CASSSTGGGFRGELFF. CDR3 sequence (DNA): TGTGCCAGCAGCTCGACAGGGGGCGGATTTCGCGGGGAGCTGTTTTTT.

The genes are TRBV5-4 and TRBJ2-3; the match to TRBD2 covers 8 bases. This CDR3 is built from 17 residues. The J segment lost 4 bases and the V segment lost 0 bases, leaving 10 bases of the junction unmatched. Per germline, CDR1 SGHNT and CDR2 YYREEE (reference sequence). The DNA for the CDR3 is TGTGCCAGCAGCTTGGCCAATAGCGGGGAATACGCAGATACGCAGTATTTT. Translation gives CASSLANSGEYADTQYF.

The chain combines TRBV10-2 with TRBJ1-4; 7 bases are shared with TRBD1. CDR1 is WSHSY and CDR2 is SAAADI in the germline V gene. J was trimmed by 9 bases and V by 4 bases; bases with no gene match: 8. CDR3 length equals 14 residues. CDR3 nucleotide sequence: TGCGCCAGCAGTGGCGGGGGACAGAGCCAAAAACTGTTTTTT. This gives the protein CASSGGGQSQKLFF.

Turning to this clone: Other DNA variants within this sample encode the same CDR3. The chain combines TRBV9 with TRBJ2-3, with TRBD2 matching over 7 bases. The germline V gene has CDR1 SGDLS and CDR2 YYNGEE. J gave up 6 bases and V 0 bases, and 4 bases lay outside the gene matches. The CDR3 length is 14 residues. CDR3 protein: CASSVVAGADTQYF. DNA for the CDR3: TGTGCCAGCAGCGTAGTTGCGGGAGCTGATACGCAGTATTTT.

The rearrangement links TRBV7-9 to TRBJ2-7; D might be TRBD1 (6 bases). CDR3 length: 11 amino acids. Per germline, CDR1 SEHNR and CDR2 FQNEAQ (reference sequence). Trimming took off 10 bases at V and 7 bases at J, with 14 bases between the two ends. This CDR3 reads CATQGPREQYF. In DNA, the CDR3 is TGTGCCACCCAGGGGCCGAGGGAGCAGTACTTC.

The gene calls are TRBV30 and TRBJ1-5, with D maybe TRBD1 (5 bases). There are 15 residues in the CDR3. Germline loops: CDR1 GTSNPN, CDR2 SVGIG (reference sequence). V was clipped by 0 bases and J by 4 bases, with 13 bases between them. This CDR3 is CAWSVTGLGNQPQHF. The CDR3 DNA follows: TGTGCCTGGAGTGTAACGGGGCTGGGGAATCAGCCCCAGCATTTT.

The chain combines TRBV4-3 with TRBJ1-2, with D perhaps TRBD1 (5 bases). The germline CDR1 and CDR2 sequences are LGHNA and YSLEER. Trimming cost V 0 bases and J 2 bases, with 10 bases left between them. CDR3 size: 15 residues. The CDR3 coding sequence is TGCGCCAGCAGCCAAGATTGGGAGGGGAACTATGGCTACACCTTC. Its protein is CASSQDWEGNYGYTF.

The chain combines TRBV6-1 with TRBJ1-2; D may be TRBD1 (5 bases). Germline CDR1 MNHNS, CDR2 SASEGT. V was clipped by 3 bases and J by 6 bases, with 14 bases between them. There are 14 residues in the CDR3. The DNA for the CDR3 is TGTGCCAGCAGTGATCTAGGGACGCCTGATGGCTACACCTTC. It specifies CASSDLGTPDGYTF.

The rearrangement links TRBV10-3 to TRBJ2-5; 12 positions match TRBD1. The CDR3 is made up of 15 amino acids. Trimming took 5 bases from V and 4 from J; bases not matched to a gene: 5. From germline, CDR1 is ENHRY and CDR2 SYGVKD. This CDR3 is CAISPGTGGGETQYF. CDR3 sequence (DNA): TGTGCCATCAGTCCCGGGACAGGGGGCGGAGAGACCCAGTACTTC.

This clone was found a few times. V gene TRBV4-1 combines with J gene TRBJ2-2; D not certain. The CDR3 loop spans 15 amino acids. Germline CDR1 MGHRA, CDR2 YSYEKL. Trimming left V 2 bases short and J 4 bases short, with 11 bases between. The CDR3 spells CASSQHLGITGELFF. CDR3 bases: TGCGCCAGCAGCCAACATTTAGGGATCACCGGGGAGCTGTTTTTT.

The gene calls are TRBV7-2 and TRBJ2-5; the D gene could be TRBD1 or TRBD2 (5 bases each). Germline assignment: CDR1 SGHTA and CDR2 FQGNSA. Trimming took 5 bases from V and 2 from J, leaving 12 bases between them. CDR3 length: 14 residues. The CDR3 coding sequence is TGTGCCAGCAGCGGACGGGACCAACAAGAGACCCAGTACTTC. Translated, it gives CASSGRDQQETQYF.

This chain links TRBV2 with TRBJ2-3, with a tentative D call TRBD1 (5 bases). The CDR3 has 16 residues. Germline V CDR1 and CDR2: SNHLY, FYNNEI. The ends were cut back, 3 bases at V and 4 bases at J, with 17 bases in the middle. The CDR3 region is CASSDGSQGVADTQYF. The CDR3 DNA is TGTGCCAGCAGTGACGGTTCTCAGGGTGTCGCAGATACGCAGTATTTT.

Regarding this clone: Other nucleotide sequences from this sample produce the same CDR3. This chain uses TRBV4-1 with TRBJ2-7; either TRBD1 or TRBD2 may supply D (5 bases each). CDR1 is MGHRA, CDR2 YSYEKL, per germline. This CDR3 comprises 14 residues. With 5 bases removed from V and 2 bases from J, the gap between germline ends came to 13 bases. CDR3 residues: CASSVPGTTYEQYF. The CDR3, as DNA: TGCGCCAGCAGCGTACCCGGGACCACCTACGAGCAGTACTTC.

This chain links TRBV27 with TRBJ2-1, with D possibly TRBD2 on 6 matching bases. The CDR3 consists of 15 residues. Germline CDR1 reads MNHEY; CDR2 reads SMNVEV (reference sequence). Trimming took off 8 bases at V and 8 bases at J, with 22 bases between the two ends. The CDR3 sequence: CASAPMGGAIDEQFF. For the CDR3, the DNA is TGTGCCAGCGCCCCTATGGGGGGTGCAATCGATGAGCAGTTCTTC.

The chain combines TRBV14 with TRBJ2-5; D ambiguous. The germline CDR1 and CDR2 sequences are SGHDN and FVKESK. The CDR3 is 14 amino acids. The germline V and J ends were trimmed by 8 bases and 3 bases, with 16 bases remaining between them. CDR3 loop: CASRVVCREETQYF. In nucleotides, the CDR3 is TGTGCCAGCCGTGTGGTGTGTAGGGAAGAGACCCAGTACTTC.

This chain links TRBV7-6 with TRBJ2-2; TRBD1 might be the D (5 bases). Germline-derived CDR1 and CDR2 are SGHVS and FNYEAQ. There are 14 residues in the CDR3. The ends were cut back, 8 bases at V and 7 bases at J, with 17 bases in the middle. The CDR3 nucleotides are TGTGCCAGCTTGGGGCGAGTTGGTGGCGGGGAGCTGTTTTTT. It specifies CASLGRVGGGELFF.

This chain links TRBV7-9 with TRBJ1-1; D call uncertain. CDR1 is SEHNR and CDR2 is FQNEAQ in the germline V gene (reference sequence). V lost 11 bases and J 8 bases, leaving 15 bases between the germline ends. This CDR3 is built from 11 residues. CDR3 coding DNA: TGTGCCGCACAAGATAAGTGGGAAGCTTTCTTT. Translation gives CAAQDKWEAFF.

Comment on this clone: In the same sample, other DNA sequences code for this CDR3. V and J are TRBV13 and TRBJ2-3; no definite D call. Germline-derived CDR1 and CDR2 are PRHDT and FYEKMQ (reference sequence). The ends were cut back, 5 bases at V and 5 bases at J, with 8 bases in the middle. The CDR3 is 12 residues long. The CDR3 DNA sequence: TGTGCCAGCAGCCTACGTGGAGATACGCAGTATTTT. Protein sequence: CASSLRGDTQYF.

The gene calls are TRBV4-1 and TRBJ2-7; 7 nucleotides agree with TRBD2. The CDR3 is made up of 14 amino acids. The J segment lost 3 bases and the V segment lost 4 bases, leaving 6 bases of the junction unmatched. The V gene's germline CDR1 is MGHRA and CDR2 YSYEKL. CDR3 coding DNA: TGCGCCAGCAGCCCGCTAGCGGCTGTCTACGAGCAGTACTTC. The encoded protein is CASSPLAAVYEQYF.

This sequence joins TRBV5-4 and TRBJ1-6; no reliable D call. The ends were cut back, 4 bases at V and 10 bases at J, with 9 bases in the middle. Per germline, CDR1 SGHNT and CDR2 YYREEE (reference sequence). This CDR3 has 12 residues. This chain's CDR3 is CASSPGESPLHF. CDR3 in DNA: TGTGCCAGCAGCCCCGGTGAATCACCCCTCCACTTT.

The chain recombines TRBV7-2 with TRBJ2-5; unclear D gene. The CDR3 runs 16 residues. V was cut by 4 bases and J by 1 base, with 16 bases left in between. Looked up from germline, CDR1 is SGHTA and CDR2 is FQGNSA. The CDR3 coding sequence is TGTGCCAGCAGCTCGTCCCTCGGTGTAGGCCAAGAGACCCAGTACTTC. Translated: CASSSSLGVGQETQYF.

The chain couples TRBV13 to TRBJ1-3, with D hard to call. The CDR3 totals 14 residues. Per the germline V gene, CDR1 is PRHDT and CDR2 is FYEKMQ (reference sequence). Trimming took off 8 bases at V and 4 bases at J, with 15 bases between the two ends. The CDR3 coding sequence is TGTGCCAGCGGCCTCGTCACGCAAGGAAACACCATATATTTT. This sequence encodes CASGLVTQGNTIYF.

The V gene is TRBV10-3, the J gene TRBJ2-3, with 12 bases aligning to TRBD2. The V and J ends lost 2 bases and 0 bases, in that order; junction bases with no gene match: 3. There are 17 residues in the CDR3. Germline values: CDR1 ENHRY, CDR2 SYGVKD. For the CDR3, the DNA is TGTGCCATCAGTGAGCTACTAGCGGGAGGAAGCACAGATACGCAGTATTTT. Translation gives CAISELLAGGSTDTQYF.

Only one count was recorded for this clone. The genes are TRBV7-8 and TRBJ2-7, with D perhaps TRBD1 or TRBD2 (6 bases each). Germline V gene lookup returns CDR1 SGHVS and CDR2 FQNEAQ. The V and J ends lost 2 bases and 3 bases respectively, with 11 bases between them. The CDR3 runs 14 residues. The DNA for the CDR3 is TGTGCCAGCAGCTTATCCAGGGGAGGCTACGAGCAGTACTTC. Its translation is CASSLSRGGYEQYF.